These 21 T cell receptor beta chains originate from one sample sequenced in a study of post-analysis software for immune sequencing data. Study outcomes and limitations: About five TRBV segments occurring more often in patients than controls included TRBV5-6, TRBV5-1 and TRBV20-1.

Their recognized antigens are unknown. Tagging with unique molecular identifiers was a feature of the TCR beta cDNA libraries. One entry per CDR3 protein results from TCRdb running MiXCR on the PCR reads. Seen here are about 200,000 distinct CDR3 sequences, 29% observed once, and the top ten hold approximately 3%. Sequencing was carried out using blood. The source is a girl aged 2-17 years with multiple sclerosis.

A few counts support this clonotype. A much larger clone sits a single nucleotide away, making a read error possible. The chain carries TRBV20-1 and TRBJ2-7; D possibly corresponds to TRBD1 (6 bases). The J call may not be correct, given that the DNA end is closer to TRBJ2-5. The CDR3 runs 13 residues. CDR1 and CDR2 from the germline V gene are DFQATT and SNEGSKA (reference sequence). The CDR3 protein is CSARTGIQGTQYF. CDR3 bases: TGCAGTGCTAGGACAGGAATCCAAGGGACCCAGTACTTC.

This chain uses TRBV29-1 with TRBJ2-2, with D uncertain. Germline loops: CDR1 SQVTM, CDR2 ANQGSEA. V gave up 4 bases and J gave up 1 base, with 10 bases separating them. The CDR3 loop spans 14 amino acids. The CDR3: CSVAIARNTGELFF. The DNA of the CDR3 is TGCAGCGTTGCGATAGCTCGGAACACCGGGGAGCTGTTTTTT.

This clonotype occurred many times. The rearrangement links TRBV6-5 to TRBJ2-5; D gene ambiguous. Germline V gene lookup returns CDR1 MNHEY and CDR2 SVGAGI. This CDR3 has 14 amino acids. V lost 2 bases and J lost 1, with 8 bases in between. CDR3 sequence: CASSYHSSQETQYF. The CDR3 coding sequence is TGTGCCAGCAGTTACCATAGTTCCCAAGAGACCCAGTACTTC.

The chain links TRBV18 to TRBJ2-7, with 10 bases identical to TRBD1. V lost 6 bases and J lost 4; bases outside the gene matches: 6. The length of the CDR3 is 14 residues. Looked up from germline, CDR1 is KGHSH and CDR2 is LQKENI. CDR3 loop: CASSPGTGVYEQYF. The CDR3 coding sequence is TGTGCCAGCTCTCCAGGGACAGGGGTGTACGAGCAGTACTTC. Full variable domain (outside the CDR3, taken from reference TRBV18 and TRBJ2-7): NAGVMQNPRHLVRRRGQEARLRCSPMKGHSHVYWYRQLPEEGLKFMVYLQKENIIDESGMPKERFSAEFPKEGPSILRIQQVVRGDSAAYFCASSPGTGVYEQYFGPGTRLTVT.

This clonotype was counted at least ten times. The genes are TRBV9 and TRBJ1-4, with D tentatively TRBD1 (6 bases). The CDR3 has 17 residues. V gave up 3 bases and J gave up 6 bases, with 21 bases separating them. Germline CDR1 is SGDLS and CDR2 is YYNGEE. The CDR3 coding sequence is TGTGCCAGCAGCGCGACAGGATTCGAAACCGTTGATGAAAAACTGTTTTTT. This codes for CASSATGFETVDEKLFF.

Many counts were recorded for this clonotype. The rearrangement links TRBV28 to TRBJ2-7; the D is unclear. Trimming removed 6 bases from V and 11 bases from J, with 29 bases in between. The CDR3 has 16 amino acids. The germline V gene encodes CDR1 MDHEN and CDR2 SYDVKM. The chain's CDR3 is CASRAPLRLDGAWEYF. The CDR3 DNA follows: TGTGCCAGCAGGGCCCCTTTAAGGCTCGACGGAGCATGGGAGTACTTC. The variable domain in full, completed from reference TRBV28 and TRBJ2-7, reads DVKVTQSSRYLVKRTGEKVFLECVQDMDHENMFWYRQDPGLGLRLIYFSYDVKMKEKGDIPEGYSVSREKKERFSLILESASTNQTSMYLCASRAPLRLDGAWEYFGPGTRLTVT.

The CDR3 DNA reads TGTGCCACCAGTGACCCTACGGGACAGACCGGGGAGCTGTTTTTT. Protein sequence: CATSDPTGQTGELFF. V gene TRBV24-1 combines with J gene TRBJ2-2, with 7 bases matching TRBD1. The V gene's germline CDR1 is KGHDR and CDR2 SFDVKD. The CDR3 is made up of 15 amino acids. After removal of 4 bases from V and 5 bases from J, the junction contained 6 bases not matched to a gene.

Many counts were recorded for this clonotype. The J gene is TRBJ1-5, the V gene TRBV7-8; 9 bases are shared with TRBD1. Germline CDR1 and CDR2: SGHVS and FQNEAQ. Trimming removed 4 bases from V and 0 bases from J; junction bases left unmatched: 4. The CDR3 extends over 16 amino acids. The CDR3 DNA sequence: TGTGCCAGCAGCTCAGGGACAGGGAATAGCAATCAGCCCCAGCATTTT. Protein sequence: CASSSGTGNSNQPQHF.

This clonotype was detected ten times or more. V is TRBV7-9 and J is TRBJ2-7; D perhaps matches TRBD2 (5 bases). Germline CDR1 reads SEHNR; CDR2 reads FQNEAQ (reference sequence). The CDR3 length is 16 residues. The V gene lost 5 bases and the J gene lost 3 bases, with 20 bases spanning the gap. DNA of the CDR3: TGTGCCAGCAGCCCTAACTCGGGGTCCGGGGTCTACGAGCAGTACTTC. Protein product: CASSPNSGSGVYEQYF.

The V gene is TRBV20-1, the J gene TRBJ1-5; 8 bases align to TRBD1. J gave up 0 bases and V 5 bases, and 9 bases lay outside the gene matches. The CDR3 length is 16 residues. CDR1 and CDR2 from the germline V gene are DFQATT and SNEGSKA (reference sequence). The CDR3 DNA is TGCAGTGCTTCCCCGGGACAGGCCTATAGCAATCAGCCCCAGCATTTT. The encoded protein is CSASPGQAYSNQPQHF.

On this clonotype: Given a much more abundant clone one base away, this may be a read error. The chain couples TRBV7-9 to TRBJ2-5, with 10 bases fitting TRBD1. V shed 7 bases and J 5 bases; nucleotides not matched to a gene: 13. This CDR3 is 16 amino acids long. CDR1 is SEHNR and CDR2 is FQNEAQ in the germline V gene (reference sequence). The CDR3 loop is CASNIGAGTGVETQYF. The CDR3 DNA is TGTGCCAGCAACATAGGGGCCGGGACAGGGGTTGAGACCCAGTACTTC. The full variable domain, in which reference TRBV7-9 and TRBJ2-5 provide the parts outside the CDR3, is DTGVSQNPRHKITKRGQNVTFRCDPISEHNRLYWYRQTLGQGPEFLTYFQNEAQLEKSRLLSDRFSAERPKGSFSTLEIQRTEQGDSAMYLCASNIGAGTGVETQYFGPGTRLLVL.

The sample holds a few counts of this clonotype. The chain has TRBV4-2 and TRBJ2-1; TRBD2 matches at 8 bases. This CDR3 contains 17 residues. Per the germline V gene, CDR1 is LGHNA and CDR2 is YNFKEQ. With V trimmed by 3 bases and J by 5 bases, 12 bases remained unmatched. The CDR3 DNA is TGTGCCAGCAGCCAGGCCCGTGGCGGGAGGAAAAACAATGAGCAGTTCTTC. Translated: CASSQARGGRKNNEQFF.

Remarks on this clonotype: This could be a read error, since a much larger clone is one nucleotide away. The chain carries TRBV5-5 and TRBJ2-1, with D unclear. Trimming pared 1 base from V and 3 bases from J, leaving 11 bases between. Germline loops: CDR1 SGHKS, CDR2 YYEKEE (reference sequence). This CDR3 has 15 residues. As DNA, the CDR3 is TGTGCCAGCAGCTTGATTAGCAGGCACTACAATGAGCAGTTCTTC. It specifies CASSLISRHYNEQFF. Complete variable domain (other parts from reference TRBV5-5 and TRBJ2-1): DAGVTQSPTHLIKTRGQQVTLRCSPISGHKSVSWYQQVLGQGPQFIFQYYEKEERGRGNFPDRFSARQFPNYSSELNVNALLLGDSALYLCASSLISRHYNEQFFGPGTRLTVL.

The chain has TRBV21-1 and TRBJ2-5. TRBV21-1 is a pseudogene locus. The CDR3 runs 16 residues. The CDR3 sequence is CASSKRNGSSNNEQYF. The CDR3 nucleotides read TGTGCCAGCAGCAAAAGGAATGGGTCATCTAACAATGAGCAGTACTTC.

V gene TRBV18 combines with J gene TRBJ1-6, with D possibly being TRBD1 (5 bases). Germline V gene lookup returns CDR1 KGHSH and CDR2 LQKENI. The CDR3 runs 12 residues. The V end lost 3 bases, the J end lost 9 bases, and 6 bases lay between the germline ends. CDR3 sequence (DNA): TGTGCCAGCTCACCTGACAGTTCACCCCTCCACTTT. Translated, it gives CASSPDSSPLHF.

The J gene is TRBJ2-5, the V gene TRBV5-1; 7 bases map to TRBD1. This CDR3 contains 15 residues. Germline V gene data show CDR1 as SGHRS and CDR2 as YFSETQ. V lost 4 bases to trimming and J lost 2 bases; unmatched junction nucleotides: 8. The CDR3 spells CASSEGAIPQETQYF. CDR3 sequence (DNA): TGCGCCAGCAGCGAGGGGGCCATCCCGCAAGAGACCCAGTACTTC. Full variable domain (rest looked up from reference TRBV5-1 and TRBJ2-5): KAGVTQTPRYLIKTRGQQVTLSCSPISGHRSVSWYQQTPGQGLQFLFEYFSETQRNKGNFPGRFSGRQFSNSRSEMNVSTLELGDSALYLCASSEGAIPQETQYFGPGTRLLVL.

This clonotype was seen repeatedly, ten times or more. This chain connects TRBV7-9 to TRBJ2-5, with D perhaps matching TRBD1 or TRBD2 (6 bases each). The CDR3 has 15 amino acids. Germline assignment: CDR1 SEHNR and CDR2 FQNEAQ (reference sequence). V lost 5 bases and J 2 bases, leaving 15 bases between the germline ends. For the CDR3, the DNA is TGTGCCAGCAGCCCCAAGGGGGGACCGCAAGAGACCCAGTACTTC. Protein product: CASSPKGGPQETQYF.

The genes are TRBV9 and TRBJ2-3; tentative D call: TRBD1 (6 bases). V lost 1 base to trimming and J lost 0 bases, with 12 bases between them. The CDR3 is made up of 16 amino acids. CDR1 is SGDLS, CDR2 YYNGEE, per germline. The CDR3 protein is CASSVTGTPSTDTQYF. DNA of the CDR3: TGTGCCAGCAGCGTAACCGGGACACCAAGCACAGATACGCAGTATTTT.

Here the CDR3 DNA reads TGCAGCGTAGGACTAGCGGGAGCGCTTGGAGAGACCCAGTTCTTC. Translation gives CSVGLAGALGETQFF. This chain connects TRBV29-1 to TRBJ2-1, with 13 positions matching TRBD2. Germline assignment: CDR1 SQVTM and CDR2 ANQGSEA. J was trimmed by 13 bases and V by 6 bases; bases with no gene match: 15. The CDR3 runs to 15 residues.

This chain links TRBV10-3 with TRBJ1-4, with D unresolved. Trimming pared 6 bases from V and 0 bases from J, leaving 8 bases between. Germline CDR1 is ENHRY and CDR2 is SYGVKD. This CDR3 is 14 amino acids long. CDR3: CAISPGATNEKLFF. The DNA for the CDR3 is TGTGCCATCAGCCCGGGAGCAACTAATGAAAAACTGTTTTTT.

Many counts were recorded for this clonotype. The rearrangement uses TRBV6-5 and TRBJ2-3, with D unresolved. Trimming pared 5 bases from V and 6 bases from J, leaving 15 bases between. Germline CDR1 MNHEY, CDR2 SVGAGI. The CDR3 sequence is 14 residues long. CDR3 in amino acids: CASSNRPPRDTQYF. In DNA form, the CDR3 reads TGTGCCAGCAGTAATCGGCCTCCTCGGGATACGCAGTATTTT.